The 11 T cell receptor beta chains reported below all come from one sample, sequenced in a study of blood T cell repertoires in COVID-19. Data came from immunoSEQ multiplex PCR; TCRdb stores just in-frame clones and leaves some out. The data show approximately 430,000 clones, roughly 88% seen once. Sequences were obtained from peripheral blood. Receptors were obtained from a woman between 25 and 40 years old with active or convalescent COVID-19.

The J gene is TRBJ2-1, the V gene TRBV2, with 10 bases that match TRBD1. This CDR3 region has 13 residues. J lost 10 bases, V lost 8 bases, and 8 bases had no gene match. Germline CDR1 is SNHLY and CDR2 is FYNNEI. CDR3 in amino acids: CASRIQDRGEQFF. CDR3 in DNA: TGTGCCAGCCGCATTCAGGACAGGGGGGAGCAGTTCTTC.

The chain joins TRBV2 to TRBJ1-6; no definite D call. The V gene's germline CDR1 is SNHLY and CDR2 FYNNEI. Between the trimmed V and J ends, which lost 0 bases and 0 bases, there was a span of 6 bases. This CDR3 comprises 16 residues. CDR3 protein: CASSEAQSSYNSPLHF. The CDR3 DNA is TGTGCCAGCAGTGAAGCACAGAGCTCCTATAATTCACCCCTCCACTTT.

This chain links TRBV4-2 with TRBJ2-5, with D perhaps TRBD1 (5 bases). This CDR3 comprises 15 residues. Trimming removed 4 bases from V and 1 base from J, with 13 bases in between. Germline-derived CDR1 and CDR2 are LGHNA and YNFKEQ. CDR3 amino acids: CASSLPGDSQETQYF. CDR3 DNA: TGTGCCAGCAGCCTCCCTGGAGACAGCCAAGAGACCCAGTACTTC.

V and J are TRBV19 and TRBJ2-5; 16 bases fit TRBD2. Losses at the gene ends were 5 bases for V and 5 bases for J; bases not matched to a gene: 14. Per germline, CDR1 LNHDA and CDR2 SQIVND (reference sequence). This CDR3 has 19 amino acids. CDR3 DNA sequence: TGTGCCAGTAGTTTAAGCCCGGGACTAGCGGGGGGGCCCGGGGAGACCCAGTACTTC. Amino acid sequence: CASSLSPGLAGGPGETQYF.

Comments on this clone: The sample holds other DNA sequences that translate to the same CDR3. The chain joins TRBV18 to TRBJ1-1; no definite D call. Trimming shortened V by 3 bases and J by 3 bases, and 8 bases separated the two germline ends. This CDR3 region has 13 residues. Germline V gene data show CDR1 as KGHSH and CDR2 as LQKENI. This chain's CDR3 is CASSPSRDTEAFF. CDR3 sequence (DNA): TGTGCCAGCTCACCGTCGAGGGACACTGAAGCTTTCTTT.

V and J are TRBV2 and TRBJ1-1; 8 bases fit TRBD1. The CDR3 spans 18 residues. Germline V gives CDR1 SNHLY, CDR2 FYNNEI. Trimming cost V 6 bases and J 4 bases; bases outside gene matches: 19. The CDR3 DNA sequence: TGTGCCAGCAGACTCACCCCTCCCCGACAGGGGTGGGGCACTGAAGCTTTCTTT. It codes for CASRLTPPRQGWGTEAFF.

The chain employs TRBV19 and TRBJ1-5; no reliable D call. There are 15 residues in the CDR3. Germline values: CDR1 LNHDA, CDR2 SQIVND (reference sequence). Deletions cut 3 bases from V and 3 bases from J, with 12 bases between. DNA of the CDR3: TGTGCCAGTAGTATCTCAAGACAAGTCAATCAGCCCCAGCATTTT. Translating gives CASSISRQVNQPQHF.

The rearrangement links TRBV25-1 to TRBJ2-1, with 9 bases lining up with TRBD2. The J segment lost 2 bases and the V segment lost 4 bases, leaving 6 bases of the junction unmatched. CDR3 length equals 16 residues. Germline V gene lookup returns CDR1 MGHDK and CDR2 SYGVNS. In DNA form, the CDR3 reads TGTGCCAGCAGTGGCGGGACTAGCCTTACCTACAATGAGCAGTTCTTC. Amino acid sequence: CASSGGTSLTYNEQFF. The whole variable domain, filled in from reference TRBV25-1 and TRBJ2-1, reads EADIYQTPRYLVIGTGKKITLECSQTMGHDKMYWYQQDPGMELHLIHYSYGVNSTEKGDLSSESTVSRIRTEHFPLTLESARPSHTSQYLCASSGGTSLTYNEQFFGPGTRLTVL.

The CDR3 here is CASSMVGLTEAFF. The CDR3 nucleotides read TGTGCCAGTAGTATGGTGGGGCTCACTGAAGCTTTCTTT. The V call is TRBV19, the J call TRBJ1-1; D perhaps matches TRBD1 (5 bases). The CDR3 is 13 residues long. Between the trimmed V and J ends, which lost 3 bases and 4 bases, there was a span of 9 bases. The germline CDR1 and CDR2 sequences are LNHDA and SQIVND (reference sequence).

DNA for the CDR3: TGTGCCAGCAGTGAAGGCGGTCTCGTTTCCTACGAGCAGTACTTC. It codes for CASSEGGLVSYEQYF. The chain links TRBV6-1 to TRBJ2-7, with D uncertain. The CDR3 extends over 15 amino acids. V was shortened by 1 base and J by 1 base, with 11 bases between the two germline ends. Looked up from germline, CDR1 is MNHNS and CDR2 is SASEGT.

V gene TRBV29-1 combines with J gene TRBJ1-2, with D possibly TRBD1 on 6 matching bases. Germline V lookup: CDR1 SQVTM, CDR2 ANQGSEA. This CDR3 spans 15 amino acids. The germline V and J ends were trimmed by 0 bases and 4 bases, with 15 bases remaining between them. The CDR3 sequence is CSVEDYDRKTYGYTF. In DNA, the CDR3 is TGCAGCGTTGAAGATTACGACAGGAAAACCTATGGCTACACCTTC. Combining the CDR3 with reference TRBV29-1 and TRBJ1-2 gives the whole variable domain SAVISQKPSRDICQRGTSLTIQCQVDSQVTMMFWYRQQPGQSLTLIATANQGSEATYESGFVIDKFPISRPNLTFSTLTVSNMSPEDSSIYLCSVEDYDRKTYGYTFGSGTRLTVV.